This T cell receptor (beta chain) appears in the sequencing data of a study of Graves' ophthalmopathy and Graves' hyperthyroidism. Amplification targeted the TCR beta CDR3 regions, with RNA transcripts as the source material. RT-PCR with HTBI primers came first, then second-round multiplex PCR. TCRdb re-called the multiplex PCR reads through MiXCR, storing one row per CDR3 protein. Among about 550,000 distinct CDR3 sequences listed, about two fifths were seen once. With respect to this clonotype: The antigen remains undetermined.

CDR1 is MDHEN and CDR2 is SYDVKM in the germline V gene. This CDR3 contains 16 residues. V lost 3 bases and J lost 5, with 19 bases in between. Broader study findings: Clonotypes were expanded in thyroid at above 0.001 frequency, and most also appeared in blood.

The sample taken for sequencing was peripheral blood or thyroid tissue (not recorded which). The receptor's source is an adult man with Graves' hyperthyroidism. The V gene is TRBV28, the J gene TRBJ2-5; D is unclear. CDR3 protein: CASSFGIMGKGETQYF. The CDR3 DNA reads TGTGCCAGCAGTTTTGGTATCATGGGGAAAGGGGAGACCCAGTACTTC.